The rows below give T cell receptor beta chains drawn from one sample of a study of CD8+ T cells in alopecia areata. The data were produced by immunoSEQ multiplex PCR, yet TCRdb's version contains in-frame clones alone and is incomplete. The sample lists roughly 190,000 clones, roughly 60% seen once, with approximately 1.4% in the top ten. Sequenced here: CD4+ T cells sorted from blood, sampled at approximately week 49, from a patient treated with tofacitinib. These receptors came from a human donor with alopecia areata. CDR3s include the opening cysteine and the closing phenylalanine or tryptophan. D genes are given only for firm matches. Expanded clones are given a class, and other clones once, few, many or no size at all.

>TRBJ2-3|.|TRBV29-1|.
CSVEGRAADTQYF
TGCAGCGTTGAGGGCAGGGCAGCAGATACGCAGTATTTT
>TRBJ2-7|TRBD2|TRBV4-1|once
CASSLVAGSGEQYF
TGCGCCAGCAGCCTTGTAGCGGGGAGCGGCGAGCAGTACTTC
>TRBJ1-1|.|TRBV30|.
CASIPRGNTEAFF
TGTGCCAGCATCCCCCGGGGGAACACTGAAGCTTTCTTT
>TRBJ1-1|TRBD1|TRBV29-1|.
CSAKRTGDPEAFF
TGCAGCGCCAAACGAACAGGGGACCCTGAAGCTTTCTTT
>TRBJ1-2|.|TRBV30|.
CAWRGLYGYTF
TGTGCCTGGAGGGGACTCTATGGCTACACCTTC
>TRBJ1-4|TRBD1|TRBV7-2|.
CASSFSDRGNEKLFF
TGTGCCAGCAGCTTCTCGGACAGGGGTAACGAAAAACTGTTTTTT
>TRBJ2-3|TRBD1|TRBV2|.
CASSPLTGSTDTQYF
TGTGCCAGCAGTCCGTTGACAGGGTCGACAGATACGCAGTATTTT
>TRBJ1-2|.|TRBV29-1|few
CSVGASYGYTF
TGCAGCGTGGGGGCCTCCTATGGCTACACCTTC
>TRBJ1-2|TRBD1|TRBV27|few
CASSFLQGTGGYTF
TGTGCCAGCAGTTTTCTACAGGGGACGGGCGGCTACACCTTC
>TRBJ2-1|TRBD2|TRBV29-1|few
CSVTGLAENEQFF
TGCAGCGTGACCGGACTAGCGGAAAATGAGCAGTTCTTC
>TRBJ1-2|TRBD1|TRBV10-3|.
CAIYTGTGLNYGYTF
TGTGCCATCTACACCGGGACAGGACTTAACTATGGCTACACCTTC
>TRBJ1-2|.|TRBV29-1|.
CSVESPGDGYTF
TGCAGCGTGGAAAGTCCCGGAGATGGCTACACCTTC
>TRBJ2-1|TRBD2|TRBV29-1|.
CSCILAGVPVSEQFF
TGCAGCTGCATACTAGCGGGGGTACCCGTAAGCGAGCAGTTCTTC
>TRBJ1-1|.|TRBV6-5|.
CASSYSGPGSEAFF
TGTGCCAGCAGTTACTCGGGGCCGGGTTCAGAAGCTTTCTTT
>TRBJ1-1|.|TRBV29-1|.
CSVVRQTNTEAFF
TGCAGCGTTGTTCGACAGACGAACACTGAAGCTTTCTTT
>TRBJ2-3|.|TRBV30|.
CAWSRGGIDTQYF
TGTGCCTGGAGTAGGGGGGGAATAGATACGCAGTATTTT
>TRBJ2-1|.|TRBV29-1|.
CSVDTGTEQFF
TGCAGCGTCGACACCGGGACTGAGCAGTTCTTC
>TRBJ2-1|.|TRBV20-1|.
CSDYQQFF
TGCAGTGACTACCAGCAGTTCTTC
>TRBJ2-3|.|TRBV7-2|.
CASSSADTDTQYF
TGTGCCAGCTCCTCAGCGGACACAGATACGCAGTATTTT
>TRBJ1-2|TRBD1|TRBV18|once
CASSPLLVGQGGYTF
TGTGCCAGCTCACCGCTGCTTGTGGGACAGGGTGGATACACCTTC
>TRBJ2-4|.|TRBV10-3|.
CASTRLSGAENIQYF
TGTGCCAGCACCCGCTTGTCGGGGGCTGAAAACATTCAGTACTTC
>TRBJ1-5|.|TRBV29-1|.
CSVRNSLSQPQHF
TGCAGCGTTAGGAACAGTTTAAGTCAGCCCCAGCATTTT
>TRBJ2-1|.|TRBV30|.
CAWSVGDYNEQFF
TGTGCCTGGAGTGTAGGGGATTACAATGAGCAGTTCTTC
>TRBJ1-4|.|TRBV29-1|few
CSVALGISTKLFF
TGCAGCGTTGCCCTGGGTATATCGACGAAACTGTTTTTT
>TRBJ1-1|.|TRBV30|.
CAWSVGMNTEAFF
TGTGCCTGGAGTGTTGGGATGAACACTGAAGCTTTCTTT
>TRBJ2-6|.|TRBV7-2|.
CASSRDSAYSGANVLTF
TGTGCCAGCAGCCGGGACTCTGCTTACTCTGGGGCCAACGTCCTGACTTTC
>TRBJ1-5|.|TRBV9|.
CASSVDGGNQPQHF
TGTGCCAGCAGCGTAGATGGGGGAAATCAGCCCCAGCATTTT
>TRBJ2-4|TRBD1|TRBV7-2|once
CASSLQGQGNIQYF
TGTGCCAGCAGCCTCCAGGGACAGGGAAACATTCAGTACTTC
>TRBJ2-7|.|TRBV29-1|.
CSVPTEGSYEQYF
TGCAGCGTCCCCACCGAAGGGTCCTACGAGCAGTACTTC
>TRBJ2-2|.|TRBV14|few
CASSQDLLGFGELFF
TGTGCCAGCAGCCAAGATCTCTTGGGGTTCGGGGAGCTGTTTTTT
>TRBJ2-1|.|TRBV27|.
CASSLQRQLNNEQFF
TGTGCCAGCAGTTTACAGCGGCAGTTGAACAATGAGCAGTTCTTC
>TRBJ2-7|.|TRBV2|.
CASSWTSVYEQYF
TGTGCCAGCAGTTGGACCTCAGTGTACGAGCAGTACTTC
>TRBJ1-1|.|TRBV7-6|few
CASSLDTNTEAFF
TGTGCCAGCAGCTTAGACACGAACACTGAAGCTTTCTTT
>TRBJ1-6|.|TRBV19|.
CASSLGQPDNSPLHF
TGTGCCAGTAGTCTCGGACAGCCCGATAATTCACCCCTCCACTTT
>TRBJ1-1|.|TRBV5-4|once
CASSLDSQVNTEAFF
TGTGCCAGCAGCTTGGACAGCCAAGTTAACACTGAAGCTTTCTTT
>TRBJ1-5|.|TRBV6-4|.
CASSEEGGYQPQHF
TGTGCCAGCAGTGAGGAGGGGGGCTATCAGCCCCAGCATTTT
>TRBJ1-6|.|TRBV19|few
CAIGGGVNSPLHF
TGTGCCATCGGGGGCGGGGTGAATTCACCCCTCCACTTT
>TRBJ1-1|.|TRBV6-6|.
CATTGTLLNTEAFF
TGTGCCACCACGGGGACCCTACTGAACACTGAAGCTTTCTTT
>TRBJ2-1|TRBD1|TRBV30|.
CAWGTGQGVHNEQFF
TGTGCCTGGGGAACGGGACAGGGGGTCCACAATGAGCAGTTCTTC
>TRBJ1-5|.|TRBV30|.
CAWSRSGNQDSHF
TGTGCCTGGAGTAGATCGGGAAATCAAGACTCGCATTTT
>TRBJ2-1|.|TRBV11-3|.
CASSLLHRGRAYNEQFF
TGTGCCAGCAGCCTCCTACACAGGGGGAGGGCCTACAATGAGCAGTTCTTC
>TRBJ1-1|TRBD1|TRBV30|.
CAWDGQGAPEAFF
TGTGCCTGGGACGGACAGGGAGCCCCTGAAGCTTTCTTT
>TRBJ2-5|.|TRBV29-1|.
CSVETWGTQYF
TGCAGCGTGGAGACATGGGGGACCCAGTACTTC
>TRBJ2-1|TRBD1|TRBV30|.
CAWDRGLGREQFF
TGTGCCTGGGACAGGGGGCTAGGGCGTGAGCAGTTCTTC
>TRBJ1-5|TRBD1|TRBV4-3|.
CASSQDPPDRVSNQPQHF
TGCGCCAGCAGCCAAGATCCCCCGGACAGGGTAAGCAATCAGCCCCAGCATTTT
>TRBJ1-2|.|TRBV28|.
CASSLGQGLSNYGYTF
TGTGCCAGCAGTTTAGGGCAGGGGTTGTCTAACTATGGCTACACCTTC
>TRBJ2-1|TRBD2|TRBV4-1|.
CASSQESLGGNNNEQFF
TGCGCCAGCAGCCAAGAAAGTTTGGGGGGGAATAACAATGAGCAGTTCTTC